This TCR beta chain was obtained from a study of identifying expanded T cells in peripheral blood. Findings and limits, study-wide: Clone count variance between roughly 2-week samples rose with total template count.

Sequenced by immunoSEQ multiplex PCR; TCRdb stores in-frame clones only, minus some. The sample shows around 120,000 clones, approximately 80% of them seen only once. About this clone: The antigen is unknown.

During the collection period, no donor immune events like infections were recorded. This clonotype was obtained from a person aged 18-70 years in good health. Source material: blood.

The CDR3 bases are TGTGCCAGCAGTTATTTCGGCACAGATACGCAGTATTTT. Its protein is CASSYFGTDTQYF. V gene TRBV6-5 combines with J gene TRBJ2-3; D is ambiguous. Looked up from germline, CDR1 is MNHEY and CDR2 is SVGAGI. This CDR3 contains 13 residues. Trimming removed 3 bases at V and 1 base at J, with 5 bases between.